A single sample gave rise to the 29 T cell receptor beta chains below, sequenced in a study of T cells after posttransplantation cyclophosphamide. Profiled with immunoSEQ multiplex PCR; TCRdb holds only in-frame clones, not every one. Of around 43,000 clones in the sample, almost 95% were seen once. Sequenced sample: PBMCs. Receptors were obtained from a woman aged 45 to 65 in good health and a related stem cell transplant donor.

The chain couples TRBV14 to TRBJ1-1; D uncertain. Trimming stripped 1 base from V and 4 bases from J, with 7 bases between. Germline lookup yields CDR1 SGHDN and CDR2 FVKESK. There are 13 residues in the CDR3. In DNA, the CDR3 is TGTGCCAGCAGCCAAGTGGGGAGCACTGAAGCTTTCTTT. Amino acids: CASSQVGSTEAFF.

This sequence joins TRBV27 and TRBJ1-3; 7 positions agree with TRBD1. Germline V gene sequence: CDR1 MNHEY, CDR2 SMNVEV (reference sequence). The CDR3 totals 20 residues. The junction had 21 bases not matched to a gene; V was cut back by 6 bases and J by 1 base. CDR3: CASRLSDGPSTGRSGNTIYF. The CDR3, as DNA: TGTGCCAGCAGACTATCCGATGGTCCGTCGACAGGGCGGTCTGGAAACACCATATATTTT.

This sequence joins TRBV11-2 and TRBJ2-3; 8 positions agree with TRBD2. V trimming: 3 bases; J trimming: 4 bases; junction bases outside the gene matches: 6. Germline CDR1 reads SGHAT; CDR2 reads FQNNGV. The CDR3 has 15 amino acids. The CDR3 region has the DNA TGTGCCAGCAGCTTCCGACTAGCGAAGGCAGATACGCAGTATTTT. Its translation: CASSFRLAKADTQYF.

The chain is built from TRBV18 and TRBJ1-2; 7 nucleotides match TRBD1. Losses at the gene ends were 2 bases for V and 7 bases for J; bases not matched to a gene: 4. Germline V gene sequence: CDR1 KGHSH, CDR2 LQKENI. This CDR3 is built from 13 residues. The CDR3 DNA is TGTGCCAGCTCACCAGGACAGGAACGTGGCTACACCTTC. It translates to CASSPGQERGYTF.

The J gene is TRBJ2-1, the V gene TRBV5-1; TRBD2 matches 10 bases. Germline-derived CDR1 and CDR2 are SGHRS and YFSETQ. The ends lost 0 bases at V and 9 bases at J; junction bases unmatched: 6. The CDR3 runs 15 residues. CDR3 in amino acids: CASSLALAGAGEQFF. CDR3 sequence (DNA): TGCGCCAGCAGCTTGGCCCTAGCGGGAGCGGGTGAGCAGTTCTTC.

The table lists this clone with a count of one. This same CDR3 is encoded by further DNA sequences in the sample. The chain couples TRBV7-3 to TRBJ1-6; no reliable D call. The CDR3 consists of 13 residues. Trimming took off 1 base at V and 7 bases at J, with 5 bases between the two ends. Germline V gives CDR1 SGHTA, CDR2 FQGTGA. The CDR3 protein is CASSLNMNSPLHF. DNA of the CDR3: TGTGCCAGCAGCTTAAACATGAATTCACCCCTCCACTTT.

CDR3 loop: CASSLVGGEGVAFF. The CDR3 bases are TGTGCCAGCAGCTTAGTAGGGGGGGAGGGGGTAGCTTTCTTT. This chain uses TRBV7-2 with TRBJ1-1; D might be TRBD1 (6 bases). CDR1 and CDR2 (germline): SGHTA, FQGNSA. This CDR3 region has 14 residues. V shed 1 base and J shed 10 bases, with 16 bases lying between them.

The chain employs TRBV18 and TRBJ1-5; tentative D call: TRBD1 (6 bases). The CDR3 has 16 amino acids. The germline V gene encodes CDR1 KGHSH and CDR2 LQKENI. V shed 5 bases and J shed 7 bases, with 21 bases lying between them. Here the CDR3 reads CASSYTGGGLQQPQHF. For the CDR3, the DNA is TGTGCCAGCTCATATACCGGCGGGGGGCTACAACAGCCCCAGCATTTT.

The V and J genes are TRBV11-3 and TRBJ2-5; TRBD2 might be the D (5 bases). V lost 1 base and J lost 2, with 8 bases in between. The CDR3 covers 14 residues. CDR1 and CDR2 from the germline V gene are SGHNT and YENEEA. CDR3 sequence: CASSLGPGQETQYF. The DNA for the CDR3 is TGTGCCAGCAGCTTAGGGCCGGGGCAAGAGACCCAGTACTTC.

The count of this clone is one. Mismatch with germline at one junction end may stem from a read error. V gene TRBV7-3 combines with J gene TRBJ2-1, with TRBD1 matching over 12 bases. The germline V gene encodes CDR1 SGHTA and CDR2 FQGTGA. This CDR3 spans 17 amino acids. The CDR3 DNA reads as TGTGCCAGCAGCTTAATGGGGACAGGGGGCGCGAAGGGCAGTAGAATCTTC. The encoded protein is CASSLMGTGGAKGSRIF.

The chain couples TRBV28 to TRBJ1-3; TRBD1 is a possible D gene (6 bases). The CDR3 runs 14 residues. V lost 4 bases to trimming and J lost 6 bases, with 13 bases between them. Germline V gene sequence: CDR1 MDHEN, CDR2 SYDVKM. The CDR3 DNA reads TGTGCCAGCAGTTCGACCGACAGGATAAACACCATATATTTT. It codes for CASSSTDRINTIYF.

The V and J genes are TRBV19 and TRBJ2-2; no clear D. CDR3 size: 13 residues. V dropped 3 bases and J dropped 1 base, with 3 bases sitting between them. The germline V gene encodes CDR1 LNHDA and CDR2 SQIVND (reference sequence). The CDR3 DNA is TGTGCCAGTAGTATTATGAACACCGGGGAGCTGTTTTTT. It yields the protein CASSIMNTGELFF.

The V gene is TRBV19, the J gene TRBJ2-3; D perhaps matches TRBD2 (7 bases). Germline values: CDR1 LNHDA, CDR2 SQIVND (reference sequence). This CDR3 is 13 amino acids long. The germline V and J ends were trimmed by 5 bases and 5 bases, with 11 bases remaining between them. This chain's CDR3 is CASSGGAKDTQYF. CDR3 in DNA: TGTGCCAGTAGTGGGGGGGCAAAAGATACGCAGTATTTT.

The table lists this clone with a count of one. The DNA is omitted, as the CDR3 cannot be located on it reliably, and the CDR3 follows TCRdb's listing. The chain carries TRBV21-1 and TRBJ1-3. TRBV21-1 is noted as a pseudogene. The CDR3 numbers 17 amino acids, ends counted. CDR3 amino acids: CASSKAWGDGSGNTIYF.

The chain is built from TRBV9 and TRBJ2-3; 8 nucleotides agree with TRBD2. Looked up from germline, CDR1 is SGDLS and CDR2 is YYNGEE. V was clipped by 0 bases and J by 2 bases; unmatched bases: 5. The CDR3 sequence is 16 residues long. The CDR3 here is CASSVGVAGSTDTQYF. The CDR3 DNA reads as TGTGCCAGCAGCGTAGGAGTAGCGGGATCCACAGATACGCAGTATTTT.

The genes are TRBV19 and TRBJ1-2, with 8 bases matching TRBD1. Looked up from germline, CDR1 is LNHDA and CDR2 is SQIVND (reference sequence). The CDR3 totals 15 residues. J gave up 8 bases and V 8 bases, and 16 bases lay outside the gene matches. The CDR3 DNA follows: TGTGCCAGTGGGCCCTTCCAGGGGGCGAGGGAAGGCTACACCTTC. Protein sequence: CASGPFQGAREGYTF.

The chain joins TRBV9 to TRBJ2-5, with a weak D call TRBD1 (5 bases). Germline V gene lookup returns CDR1 SGDLS and CDR2 YYNGEE. V was trimmed by 4 bases and J by 1 base, leaving 14 bases between them. The CDR3 runs 15 residues. The CDR3 sequence is CASSLAPDSQETQYF. The CDR3 coding sequence is TGTGCCAGCAGCTTGGCCCCCGACAGCCAAGAGACCCAGTACTTC.

V usage is TRBV6-5 and J usage is TRBJ1-3, with a tentative D call TRBD1 (5 bases). V shed 6 bases and J shed 0 bases, with 12 bases lying between them. Germline V gene lookup returns CDR1 MNHEY and CDR2 SVGAGI. The CDR3 covers 15 residues. CDR3 in DNA: TGTGCCAGCAGACCGCAGACAGTCTCTGGAAACACCATATATTTT. Residues: CASRPQTVSGNTIYF.

The V call is TRBV5-1, the J call TRBJ2-5; 11 bases map to TRBD2. Germline V gene sequence: CDR1 SGHRS, CDR2 YFSETQ. The CDR3 spans 17 residues. Unmatched junction bases numbered 5, after V lost 0 bases and J lost 1 base. The CDR3 region is CASSLARLAGGQETQYF. CDR3 DNA sequence: TGCGCCAGCAGCTTGGCCAGGCTAGCGGGGGGCCAAGAGACCCAGTACTTC.

This clone was seen a handful of times. CDR3 protein: CASSASGQGGTGELFF. The CDR3 coding sequence is TGTGCCAGTAGCGCCTCAGGACAGGGGGGAACCGGGGAGCTGTTTTTT. The rearrangement uses TRBV19 and TRBJ2-2, with TRBD1 identical over 10 bases. The germline CDR1 and CDR2 sequences are LNHDA and SQIVND (reference sequence). After removal of 6 bases from V and 5 bases from J, the junction contained 9 bases not matched to a gene. The CDR3 contains 16 residues.

This chain links TRBV7-9 with TRBJ1-2; D perhaps matches TRBD1 (5 bases). Germline CDR1 and CDR2: SEHNR and FQNEAQ (reference sequence). The CDR3 has 16 residues. V was cut by 4 bases and J by 2 bases, with 17 bases left in between. The CDR3, as DNA: TGTGCCAGCAGCTCCGAACACCGGACAACAAACTATGGCTACACCTTC. Encoded protein: CASSSEHRTTNYGYTF.

A remark on this clone: Sequence at one end of the junction differs from germline and may be a read error. Other DNA sequences of this sample code for an identical CDR3. V is TRBV2 and J is TRBJ1-6, with D possibly TRBD1 on 6 matching bases. The germline CDR1 and CDR2 sequences are SNHLY and FYNNEI. This CDR3 comprises 17 residues. CDR3 bases: TGTGCCAGCACATTGGACAGAGAAAGCTCCTATAATTCCCCCCTCCACTTT. This codes for CASTLDRESSYNSPLHF.

The chain combines TRBV11-2 with TRBJ1-2; 10 bases are a match to TRBD1. Unmatched junction bases numbered 4, after V lost 6 bases and J lost 0 bases. Germline CDR1 reads SGHAT; CDR2 reads FQNNGV. The CDR3 runs to 15 residues. The CDR3 loop reads CASSSGQGANYGYTF. Written as DNA, the CDR3 is TGTGCCAGCAGTTCCGGACAGGGGGCTAACTATGGCTACACCTTC.

The V and J genes are TRBV12-5 and TRBJ2-1; TRBD1 matches 7 bases. Germline V gene sequence: CDR1 LGHNT, CDR2 FRNRAP. The CDR3 sequence is 15 residues long. J gave up 5 bases and V 3 bases, and 7 bases lay outside the gene matches. The CDR3 DNA is TGTGCTAGTGGTTTAGGGACAGTTGAAAACAATGAGCAGTTCTTC. Translation: CASGLGTVENNEQFF. Using reference TRBV12-5 and TRBJ2-1 for the parts outside the CDR3, the full variable domain is DARVTQTPRHKVTEMGQEVTMRCQPILGHNTVFWYRQTMMQGLELLAYFRNRAPLDDSGMPKDRFSAEMPDATLATLKIQPSEPRDSAVYFCASGLGTVENNEQFFGPGTRLTVL.

This clone was counted a single time. The CDR3 nucleotides are TGTGCCTGGAGTGCCGGGGGACAGCTCTCTGGAAACACCATATATTTT. Amino acids: CAWSAGGQLSGNTIYF. The chain carries TRBV30 and TRBJ1-3; 7 positions match TRBD1. This CDR3 is built from 16 residues. The V gene end was trimmed by 1 base and the J gene end by 0 bases; junction bases not matched to a gene: 6. CDR1 and CDR2 from the germline V gene are GTSNPN and SVGIG (reference sequence).

The chain uses TRBV4-1 and TRBJ2-7; D unclear. Germline lookup yields CDR1 MGHRA and CDR2 YSYEKL. V gave up 0 bases and J gave up 5 bases, with 14 bases separating them. The CDR3 has 15 residues. The CDR3 is CASSQDRQEGDEQYF. CDR3 bases: TGCGCCAGCAGCCAAGATAGGCAGGAAGGTGACGAGCAGTACTTC.

This rearrangement joins TRBV5-1 to TRBJ2-3, with 10 bases identical to TRBD2. The V gene's germline CDR1 is SGHRS and CDR2 YFSETQ. The ends lost 3 bases at V and 0 bases at J; junction bases unmatched: 7. This CDR3 is built from 17 residues. CDR3 DNA: TGCGCCAGCAGCTCCCCCGTGACTAGCGGGAGCACAGATACGCAGTATTTT. Translating it yields CASSSPVTSGSTDTQYF.

The gene calls are TRBV6-1 and TRBJ1-2; D is possibly TRBD1 (6 bases). The CDR3 length is 16 residues. Trimming removed 3 bases from V and 2 bases from J, with 16 bases in between. Germline V gene lookup returns CDR1 MNHNS and CDR2 SASEGT. CDR3 DNA: TGTGCCAGCAGTGAGAGGTGGGCAGGGGCAAACTATGGCTACACCTTC. It specifies CASSERWAGANYGYTF.

This clone was seen a single time. As DNA, the CDR3 is TGTGCCAGCAGTTACTCTAGCGGGGGGAGTATGAATGAGCAGTTCTTC. Translating it yields CASSYSSGGSMNEQFF. V gene TRBV6-5 combines with J gene TRBJ2-1; 10 nucleotides line up with TRBD2. The CDR3 runs to 16 residues. Trimming cost V 0 bases and J 7 bases; bases outside gene matches: 6. From germline, CDR1 is MNHEY and CDR2 SVGAGI.